Listed below are T cell receptor beta chains from one sample, sequenced in a study of tumor-infiltrating lymphocytes in primary liver carcinoma. MiXCR, applied by TCRdb to the multiplex PCR reads, yields one record per CDR3 protein. The sample holds just under 55,000 distinct CDR3 sequences; 60% to 75% are singletons and the top ten take roughly 26%. Sequencing used liver tumor tissue from sampling region 2. All receptors come from a man aged 40-55 years with primary liver carcinoma and hepatitis B virus infection. CDR3s include the opening cysteine and the closing phenylalanine or tryptophan. A D gene is named only where the DNA matches it firmly. The listing skips clone size in some rows; elsewhere it reads once, few, many or a size class.

V	D	size	J	length	DNA	CDR3
TRBV28	TRBD2	.	TRBJ2-3	15	TGTGCCAGCAAATTTGTGGGACTACTCACAGGTACGCAGTATTTT	CASKFVGLLTGTQYF
TRBV29-1	.	.	TRBJ2-1	12	TGCAGCGTTGAGTTGAGCCGATATGAGCAGTTCTTC	CSVELSRYEQFF
TRBV29-1	.	.	TRBJ2-1	13	TGCAGCGTTCACGGGGCATTTTACAATGAGCAGTTCTTC	CSVHGAFYNEQFF
TRBV12-3/TRBV12-4	TRBD2	.	TRBJ2-5	18	TGTGCCAGCAGTCTGCGTCTGACTAGCGAAGGGAATCAAGAGACCCAGTACTTC	CASSLRLTSEGNQETQYF
TRBV11-2	.	.	TRBJ2-7	13	TGTGCCAGCAGCTTTAATGATGCCTACGAGCAGTACTTC	CASSFNDAYEQYF
TRBV28	.	.	TRBJ2-3	13	TGTGCCAGCAGTTTTATGGGGGAAGATACGCAGTATTTT	CASSFMGEDTQYF
TRBV4-2	TRBD2	.	TRBJ2-2	16	TGTGCAAGCACCCCGGGGACTAGCGTGAACACCTGGGAGCTGTTTTTT	CASTPGTSVNTWELFF
TRBV5-1	TRBD2	.	TRBJ2-3	16	TGCGCCATCAGCTTGAATCCTAGCGGGAGTGGAGAAACGCAGTATTTT	CAISLNPSGSGETQYF
TRBV29-1	.	.	TRBJ1-5	14	TGCAGCGTTGCCGGGGGTTGGGGCATAGATACGCAGCATTTT	CSVAGGWGIDTQHF
TRBV28	.	few	TRBJ2-7	14	TGTGCCAGCAGTTTATCGATGATCCTCTACGAGCAGTACTTC	CASSLSMILYEQYF
TRBV6-6	.	.	TRBJ1-4	14	TGTGCCAGCAGGCCGGTGACGGAGAATGAAAAACTGTTTTTT	CASRPVTENEKLFF
TRBV7-8	.	.	TRBJ2-1	14	TGTGCCAGCAGCTTAAACAGACTCTACAATGAACAGTTCTTC	CASSLNRLYNEQFF
TRBV14	.	.	TRBJ2-1	12	TGTGCCTGTAGCCGGAACTACAATGAGCAGTTCTTC	CACSRNYNEQFF
TRBV6-6	.	many	TRBJ1-6	15	TGTGCCAGCAGTTACTCGACCCCGGATAATTCACCCCTCCACTTT	CASSYSTPDNSPLHF
TRBV4-1	.	.	TRBJ2-1	13	TGCGCCAGTTGCTCCTCCCCCGGGTCGGAGCAGTTCTTC	CASCSSPGSEQFF
TRBV12-3/TRBV12-4	.	once	TRBJ2-1	14	TGCGGCAGCAGTATTACCGGGACCTCCGATGAGCAGTTCTTC	CGSSITGTSDEQFF
TRBV6-1	.	.	TRBJ2-2	14	TGTGCCAGCAGTGATCTCAGCCTCACCGGGAAGCTGTTTTTT	CASSDLSLTGKLFF
TRBV6-5	TRBD2	.	TRBJ2-2	15	TGTGCCAGCAGTTACAAACCCCGGGGGGGCCGGGAGCTGTTTTTT	CASSYKPRGGRELFF
TRBV11-2	.	.	TRBJ2-7	14	TGTGCCAGCAGCCGATCAACACCTTCCTACGAGCAGTACTTC	CASSRSTPSYEQYF
TRBV2	.	.	TRBJ2-1	14	TGTGCCAGCAGTGCAGCGGTACCCACGATCCAGCAGTTCTTC	CASSAAVPTIQQFF
TRBV11-2	.	.	TRBJ2-3	17	TGTGTCAGCGGCTTAGTCGGCGCGGGGTCGGGTGACGATACGCAGTATTTT	CVSGLVGAGSGDDTQYF
TRBV14	TRBD2	.	TRBJ2-7	15	TGTACCAGCAGCCAATATAGCGGGTTTACCCACGAGCAGTACTTC	CTSSQYSGFTHEQYF
TRBV5-4	TRBD1	.	TRBJ2-1	13	TGTGCCAGCGACAGGGGCAAAAACAATGAGCAGTTCTTC	CASDRGKNNEQFF